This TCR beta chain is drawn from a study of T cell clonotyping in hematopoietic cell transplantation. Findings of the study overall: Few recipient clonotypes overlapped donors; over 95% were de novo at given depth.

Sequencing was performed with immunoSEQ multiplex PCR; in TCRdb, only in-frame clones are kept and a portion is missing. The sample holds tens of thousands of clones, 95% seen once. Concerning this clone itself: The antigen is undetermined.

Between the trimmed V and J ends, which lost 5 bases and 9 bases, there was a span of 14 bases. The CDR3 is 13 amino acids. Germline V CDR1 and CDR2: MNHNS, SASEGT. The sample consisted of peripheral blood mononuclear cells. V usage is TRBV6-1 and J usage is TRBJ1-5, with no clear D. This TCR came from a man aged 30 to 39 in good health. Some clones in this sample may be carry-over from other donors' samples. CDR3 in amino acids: CASSKEGGLPQHF. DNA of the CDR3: TGTGCCAGCAGTAAGGAGGGAGGGCTGCCCCAGCATTTT.